This entry lists 29 T cell receptor beta chains sequenced from one sample in a study of OX40 agonist ivuxolimab in advanced cancers. Generated by immunoSEQ multiplex PCR, the TCRdb table keeps only in-frame clones and is missing some. The sample carries 80,000 to 100,000 clones, 80% to 90% recorded once. This sample comprised CD4+ or CD8+ T cells sorted from blood, obtained in a trial of the OX40 agonist ivuxolimab. Receptors were obtained from an adult with an advanced solid tumor such as melanoma, head and neck, liver or kidney cancer.

V usage is TRBV7-9 and J usage is TRBJ1-2; D is uncertain. With 1 base removed from V and 0 bases from J, the gap between germline ends came to 6 bases. CDR1 is SEHNR and CDR2 is FQNEAQ in the germline V gene (reference sequence). This CDR3 comprises 14 residues. CDR3 bases: TGTGCCAGCAGCTTAGATGCGGCTAACTATGGCTACACCTTC. Its translation is CASSLDAANYGYTF.

V usage is TRBV4-3 and J usage is TRBJ2-1, with D possibly TRBD1 on 5 matching bases. The germline CDR1 and CDR2 sequences are LGHNA and YSLEER. The CDR3 runs 13 residues. V was trimmed by 0 bases and J by 6 bases, leaving 6 bases between them. CDR3 sequence (DNA): TGCGCCAGCAGCCAAGATCAGGGCAATGAGCAGTTCTTC. This gives the protein CASSQDQGNEQFF.

The CDR3 reads CASSPPSGGYQETQYF. CDR3 bases: TGTGCCAGCAGTCCGCCAAGCGGGGGGTACCAAGAGACCCAGTACTTC. This sequence joins TRBV28 and TRBJ2-5; 9 bases fit TRBD2. Trimming removed 5 bases from V and 0 bases from J; junction bases left unmatched: 7. The germline V gene encodes CDR1 MDHEN and CDR2 SYDVKM. CDR3 size: 16 residues.

The chain joins TRBV18 to TRBJ2-2; D gene unclear. V dropped 4 bases and J dropped 9 bases, with 18 bases sitting between them. Germline assignment: CDR1 KGHSH and CDR2 LQKENI. The length of the CDR3 is 15 residues. The CDR3 here is CASSLDSTVSWELFF. The CDR3 DNA reads as TGTGCCAGCTCACTAGACTCGACGGTCAGCTGGGAGCTGTTTTTT.

The gene calls are TRBV29-1 and TRBJ2-1; D not certain. Germline CDR1 is SQVTM and CDR2 is ANQGSEA. Trimming took 0 bases from V and 4 from J, leaving 4 bases between them. There are 12 residues in the CDR3. The CDR3 loop reads CSVEDRYNEQFF. The CDR3 DNA reads as TGCAGCGTTGAAGACAGGTACAATGAGCAGTTCTTC.

The chain joins TRBV25-1 to TRBJ2-7, with D perhaps matching TRBD1 or TRBD2 (7 bases each). This CDR3 spans 14 amino acids. From germline, CDR1 is MGHDK and CDR2 SYGVNS. Trimming cost V 6 bases and J 4 bases, with 16 bases left between them. The CDR3 sequence: CASREAGQQYEQYF. As DNA, the CDR3 is TGTGCCAGCAGAGAAGCGGGACAGCAGTACGAGCAGTACTTC.

The chain is built from TRBV29-1 and TRBJ2-3; D not certain. V was shortened by 4 bases and J by 7 bases, with 15 bases between the two germline ends. The CDR3 extends over 13 amino acids. Germline-derived CDR1 and CDR2 are SQVTM and ANQGSEA. CDR3 bases: TGCAGCGTTGGACTTGGGCTCAGGAATACGCAGTATTTT. It is translated as CSVGLGLRNTQYF.

This chain uses TRBV18 with TRBJ2-7, with 7 bases lining up with TRBD1. CDR1 and CDR2 from the germline V gene are KGHSH and LQKENI. The CDR3 sequence is 15 residues long. J was trimmed by 0 bases and V by 4 bases; bases with no gene match: 6. The chain's CDR3 is CASSQTGQPSYEQYF. CDR3 DNA: TGTGCCAGCTCACAAACGGGACAGCCCTCCTACGAGCAGTACTTC.

Written as DNA, the CDR3 is TGTGCCAGCAGTTTGGGACTAGCGGACTACAATGAGCAGTTCTTC. Translation: CASSLGLADYNEQFF. The chain uses TRBV6-6 and TRBJ2-1; TRBD2 agrees at 11 bases. Germline lookup yields CDR1 MNHNY and CDR2 SVGAGI (reference sequence). The CDR3 covers 15 residues. Trimming removed 4 bases from V and 3 bases from J; junction bases left unmatched: 2.

In DNA, the CDR3 is TGTGCCAGCAGTTTAGGCCCAAAAAACTATGGCTACACCTTC. Protein sequence: CASSLGPKNYGYTF. This chain joins TRBV28 and TRBJ1-2, with no clear D. The germline V gene has CDR1 MDHEN and CDR2 SYDVKM. V lost 2 bases and J 2 bases, leaving 9 bases between the germline ends. The CDR3 extends over 14 amino acids.

This clone was observed a handful of times. The chain links TRBV30 to TRBJ2-2; 7 nucleotides agree with TRBD2. V shed 4 bases and J 0 bases; nucleotides not matched to a gene: 5. The germline CDR1 and CDR2 sequences are GTSNPN and SVGIG (reference sequence). CDR3 length: 15 amino acids. The CDR3 DNA reads TGTGCCTGGAAGTTCGGGGGGACGAACACCGGGGAGCTGTTTTTT. Translating it yields CAWKFGGTNTGELFF.

In its sample, this clone was seen once. This chain uses TRBV2 with TRBJ1-4, with 9 bases matching TRBD1. CDR1 and CDR2 from the germline V gene are SNHLY and FYNNEI. The trim removed 4 bases at V and 5 bases at J, leaving 2 bases unmatched. The CDR3 covers 14 residues. CDR3 coding DNA: TGTGCCAGCAGTGCCGGGACAGGGAATGAAAAACTGTTTTTT. Protein: CASSAGTGNEKLFF.

The chain joins TRBV7-2 to TRBJ1-2; D may be TRBD1 (6 bases). Germline V lookup: CDR1 SGHTA, CDR2 FQGNSA. With 4 bases removed from V and 8 bases from J, the gap between germline ends came to 17 bases. The CDR3 is made up of 14 amino acids. The CDR3 DNA follows: TGTGCCAGCAGCTCAAGGACAGTTAAGGAAGGCTACACCTTC. Translation: CASSSRTVKEGYTF.

V gene TRBV10-2 combines with J gene TRBJ2-1, with a possible D match to TRBD1 (5 bases). Trimming left V 4 bases short and J 0 bases short, with 13 bases between. The CDR3 runs to 16 residues. Germline CDR1 and CDR2: WSHSY and SAAADI. The CDR3 region is CASSGLGRRSYNEQFF. CDR3 bases: TGCGCCAGCAGTGGACTGGGGCGCCGCTCCTACAATGAGCAGTTCTTC.

V and J are TRBV29-1 and TRBJ2-5, with 8 bases identical to TRBD1. The CDR3 runs 12 residues. V trimming: 5 bases; J trimming: 4 bases; junction bases outside the gene matches: 3. The germline V gene encodes CDR1 SQVTM and CDR2 ANQGSEA. CDR3 in DNA: TGCAGCGTTACTGGACAGGGAGAGACCCAGTACTTC. Amino acid sequence: CSVTGQGETQYF.

The gene calls are TRBV28 and TRBJ1-1; no definite D call. The CDR3 is 14 amino acids. The V and J ends lost 4 bases and 0 bases respectively, with 9 bases between them. Germline V gives CDR1 MDHEN, CDR2 SYDVKM. The CDR3, as DNA: TGTGCCAGCAGTTCAATGGGTATGAACACTGAAGCTTTCTTT. This translates into CASSSMGMNTEAFF.

V is TRBV5-1 and J is TRBJ2-5, with D possibly matching TRBD1 (5 bases). In germline, CDR1 is SGHRS, CDR2 YFSETQ. The CDR3 consists of 13 residues. V gave up 7 bases and J gave up 3 bases, with 13 bases separating them. CDR3 residues: CASGRQMEETQYF. In nucleotides, the CDR3 is TGCGCCAGCGGCAGACAGATGGAAGAGACCCAGTACTTC. Full variable domain (rest looked up from reference TRBV5-1 and TRBJ2-5): KAGVTQTPRYLIKTRGQQVTLSCSPISGHRSVSWYQQTPGQGLQFLFEYFSETQRNKGNFPGRFSGRQFSNSRSEMNVSTLELGDSALYLCASGRQMEETQYFGPGTRLLVL.

V and J are TRBV19 and TRBJ1-4; D remains unclear. Germline V gives CDR1 LNHDA, CDR2 SQIVND (reference sequence). V lost 1 base, J lost 6 bases, and 6 bases lay in between. The CDR3 is 13 amino acids. CDR3 nucleotides: TGTGCCAGTAGTATAGGCGGTTATGAAAAACTGTTTTTT. This gives the protein CASSIGGYEKLFF. Drawing the rest from reference TRBV19 and TRBJ1-4, the complete variable domain is DGGITQSPKYLFRKEGQNVTLSCEQNLNHDAMYWYRQDPGQGLRLIYYSQIVNDFQKGDIAEGYSVSREKKESFPLTVTSAQKNPTAFYLCASSIGGYEKLFFGSGTQLSVL.

The chain combines TRBV6-4 with TRBJ2-3; D may be TRBD1 or TRBD2 (5 bases each). CDR1 MRHNA and CDR2 SNTAGT come from the germline V gene. This CDR3 region has 15 residues. V shed 5 bases and J shed 4 bases, with 16 bases lying between them. CDR3 sequence (DNA): TGTGCCAGCAGTCCTGGGGACGCTAGACCAGATACGCAGTATTTT. It translates to CASSPGDARPDTQYF.

This clone was counted between two and nine times. The chain links TRBV2 to TRBJ1-6; a weak D match, TRBD1 (6 bases). The CDR3 extends over 14 amino acids. With 3 bases removed from V and 7 bases from J, the gap between germline ends came to 10 bases. Germline-derived CDR1 and CDR2 are SNHLY and FYNNEI. DNA of the CDR3: TGTGCCAGCAGTGACGGCCAGGGGAATTCACCCCTCCACTTT. This gives the protein CASSDGQGNSPLHF.

This clone has only a few counts. This rearrangement joins TRBV19 to TRBJ2-7; the match to TRBD1 covers 8 bases. Germline V gene sequence: CDR1 LNHDA, CDR2 SQIVND (reference sequence). Germline trimming cut 7 bases from V and 0 bases from J; bases unmatched to any gene: 8. The CDR3 consists of 15 residues. CDR3 nucleotide sequence: TGTGCCAGTACTACTGGGACAGGAAACTCCTACGAGCAGTACTTC. Its translation: CASTTGTGNSYEQYF.

This sequence joins TRBV4-1 and TRBJ1-2, with D maybe TRBD1 (6 bases). CDR1 MGHRA and CDR2 YSYEKL come from the germline V gene. This CDR3 is built from 13 residues. Trimming left V 3 bases short and J 4 bases short, with 9 bases between. DNA of the CDR3: TGCGCCAGCAGCCAGGGGGCAGGCTATGGCTACACCTTC. Translating it yields CASSQGAGYGYTF.

The rearrangement uses TRBV15 and TRBJ1-3, with D tentatively TRBD1 (5 bases). The V gene's germline CDR1 is LNHNV and CDR2 YYDKDF (reference sequence). Trimming pared 1 base from V and 7 bases from J, leaving 11 bases between. The CDR3 consists of 14 residues. The CDR3 sequence is CATSRARQTNTIYF. The CDR3 DNA sequence: TGTGCCACCAGCAGAGCGAGACAGACGAACACCATATATTTT.

This chain links TRBV5-1 with TRBJ2-7; no clear D. Germline V gene sequence: CDR1 SGHRS, CDR2 YFSETQ. The CDR3 spans 18 residues. Trimming took 4 bases from V and 1 from J, leaving 24 bases between them. This CDR3 is CASSRVSARTAVSYEQYF. In nucleotides, the CDR3 is TGCGCCAGCAGCCGGGTGTCGGCACGGACGGCAGTATCCTACGAGCAGTACTTC.

The rearrangement links TRBV7-9 to TRBJ1-5, with TRBD1 as a possible D gene (5 bases). Per the germline V gene, CDR1 is SEHNR and CDR2 is FQNEAQ (reference sequence). V lost 3 bases and J 5 bases, leaving 14 bases between the germline ends. This CDR3 contains 15 residues. CDR3 residues: CASSFFTGADQPQHF. The CDR3 DNA sequence: TGTGCCAGCAGCTTTTTTACCGGGGCGGATCAGCCCCAGCATTTT.

The rearrangement uses TRBV11-2 and TRBJ1-4; unclear D gene. Trimming left V 4 bases short and J 1 base short, with 10 bases between. CDR3 length equals 15 residues. The germline CDR1 and CDR2 sequences are SGHAT and FQNNGV. CDR3 residues: CASSSRSGTNEKLFF. For the CDR3, the DNA is TGTGCCAGCAGCTCTCGATCGGGAACTAATGAAAAACTGTTTTTT.

The V call is TRBV5-4, the J call TRBJ1-1; D is perhaps TRBD1 (6 bases). V was pared by 4 bases and J by 0 bases, with 7 bases between. There are 13 residues in the CDR3. CDR1 and CDR2 from the germline V gene are SGHNT and YYREEE (reference sequence). The CDR3 spells CASSRDMNTEAFF. As DNA, the CDR3 is TGTGCCAGCAGCCGGGACATGAACACTGAAGCTTTCTTT.

This clone was detected once. The DNA of the CDR3 is TGTGCCTGGAGACGAATAGGGCATGAAAAACTGTTTTTT. Its translation: CAWRRIGHEKLFF. The chain combines TRBV30 with TRBJ1-4; the D is unclear. Germline CDR1 reads GTSNPN; CDR2 reads SVGIG (reference sequence). V shed 3 bases and J shed 6 bases, with 11 bases lying between them. CDR3 size: 13 residues.

This clone was seen a few times. The J gene is TRBJ2-2, the V gene TRBV11-2; D remains unclear. The V gene's germline CDR1 is SGHAT and CDR2 FQNNGV. CDR3 length equals 14 residues. V lost 1 base and J lost 2, with 5 bases in between. The CDR3 is CASSLGTNTGELFF. DNA for the CDR3: TGTGCCAGCAGCTTAGGAACAAACACCGGGGAGCTGTTTTTT.